This record concerns one TCR beta chain sequence. Its antigen is undetermined. This sample stems from a study of graft-versus-host responses after intestinal transplantation. Study results and caveats: Clonal ratios of graft-versus-host to host-versus-graft in allografts were high for patients exhibiting graft-donor T cell macrochimerism. Detected in recipient marrow were GvH clones, some of which were first observed in ileum or blood. Early after transplant, HvG clones declined as circulating GvH clones peaked.

The V and J ends lost 1 base and 1 base, in that order; junction bases with no gene match: 2. This CDR3 has 15 residues. The V gene's germline CDR1 is SGHTA and CDR2 FQGTGA. TCRdb's table, derived via immunoSEQ multiplex PCR, lists solely in-frame clones and lacks some. The sample contains around 97,000 clones, 80% to 95% of which appear only once. This chain uses TRBV7-3 with TRBJ2-3; 7 bases fit TRBD2. The input for sequencing was unstimulated CD8+ T cells sorted from spleen or lymph node cells, taken before intestinal transplant. This TCR was recovered from a human donor who received an intestinal transplant. The CDR3 DNA reads TGTGCCAGCAGCTTAATGGCGGGGGGCACAGATACGCAGTATTTT. It is translated as CASSLMAGGTDTQYF.